This is a list of T cell receptor beta chains from one sample in a study of response to subunit inactivated influenza vaccine. TCRdb ran MiXCR on the RT-PCR reads and lists one entry per CDR3 protein. The profile shows 430,000 or so distinct CDR3 sequences, roughly 9.8% of them singletons. The sample in question was PBMCs from blood, obtained more than 35 days after vaccination. The receptors shown here come from a man between 45 and 60 years old who received an inactivated influenza vaccine. Both conserved end residues are part of each CDR3. The D gene is left open where the match is weak. The size of a clone is reported for some rows only, either as once, few or many, or as a class for expanded clones.

D,size,V,J,CDR3,DNA
-,-,TRBV9,TRBJ2-1,CASSALQGVDEQFF,TGTGCCAGCAGCGCCTTACAGGGTGTGGATGAGCAGTTCTTC
-,few,TRBV10-3,TRBJ1-5,CAIGDAGNQPQHF,TGTGCCATAGGGGACGCCGGCAATCAGCCCCAGCATTTT
TRBD1,many,TRBV6-1,TRBJ2-5,CASSLGTGGAETQYF,TGTGCCAGCAGTCTTGGGACAGGGGGCGCGGAGACCCAGTACTTC
-,-,TRBV5-1,TRBJ2-3,CASSDRYNSDTQYF,TGCGCCAGCAGTGACAGGTATAACTCGGATACGCAGTATTTT
-,few,TRBV7-8,TRBJ2-2,CASSPTGRVANTGELFF,TGTGCCAGCAGCCCAACGGGTCGGGTAGCGAACACCGGGGAGCTGTTTTTT
TRBD1,-,TRBV27,TRBJ2-1,CASSFQGAHNEQFF,TGTGCCAGCAGTTTTCAGGGGGCCCACAATGAGCAGTTCTTC
-,few,TRBV7-2,TRBJ2-7,CASSLAVRSYEQYF,TGTGCCAGCAGCTTAGCCGTACGATCCTACGAGCAGTACTTC
TRBD2,-,TRBV12-3/TRBV12-4,TRBJ2-3,CASSPRLAAGLDTQYF,TGTGCCAGCAGTCCCCGACTAGCGGCCGGCCTCGATACGCAGTATTTT
-,few,TRBV12-3/TRBV12-4,TRBJ2-6,CASSFTTGSGANVLTF,TGTGCCAGCAGTTTTACGACAGGCTCTGGGGCCAACGTCCTGACTTTC
-,many,TRBV28,TRBJ2-7,CASSVTREQYF,TGTGCCAGCAGTGTGACTAGGGAGCAGTACTTC
-,many,TRBV28,TRBJ2-1,CASSSRRGSSYNEQFF,TGTGCCAGCAGTTCCCGTCGGGGAAGCTCCTACAATGAGCAGTTCTTC
-,-,TRBV3-1,TRBJ2-7,CASSQDYRVGEQYF,TGTGCCAGCAGCCAAGACTACAGGGTTGGGGAGCAGTACTTC
-,few,TRBV7-9,TRBJ2-3,CASSLLSGDTQYF,TGTGCCAGCAGCCTCCTCTCGGGGGATACGCAGTATTTT
TRBD1,-,TRBV7-6,TRBJ2-1,CASSSKPGQGRGEQFF,TGTGCCAGCAGCAGTAAGCCGGGACAGGGTAGGGGTGAGCAGTTCTTC
TRBD2,-,TRBV12-3/TRBV12-4,TRBJ2-1,CASSLGLAEIYNEQFF,TGTGCCAGCAGCTTAGGGCTAGCGGAGATCTACAATGAGCAGTTCTTC
-,-,TRBV20-1,TRBJ2-7,CSALLTYEQYF,TGCAGTGCCCTGTTAACCTACGAGCAGTACTTC
-,many,TRBV9,TRBJ2-1,CASSVEGGGNEQFF,TGTGCCAGCAGCGTAGAGGGAGGGGGGAATGAGCAGTTCTTC